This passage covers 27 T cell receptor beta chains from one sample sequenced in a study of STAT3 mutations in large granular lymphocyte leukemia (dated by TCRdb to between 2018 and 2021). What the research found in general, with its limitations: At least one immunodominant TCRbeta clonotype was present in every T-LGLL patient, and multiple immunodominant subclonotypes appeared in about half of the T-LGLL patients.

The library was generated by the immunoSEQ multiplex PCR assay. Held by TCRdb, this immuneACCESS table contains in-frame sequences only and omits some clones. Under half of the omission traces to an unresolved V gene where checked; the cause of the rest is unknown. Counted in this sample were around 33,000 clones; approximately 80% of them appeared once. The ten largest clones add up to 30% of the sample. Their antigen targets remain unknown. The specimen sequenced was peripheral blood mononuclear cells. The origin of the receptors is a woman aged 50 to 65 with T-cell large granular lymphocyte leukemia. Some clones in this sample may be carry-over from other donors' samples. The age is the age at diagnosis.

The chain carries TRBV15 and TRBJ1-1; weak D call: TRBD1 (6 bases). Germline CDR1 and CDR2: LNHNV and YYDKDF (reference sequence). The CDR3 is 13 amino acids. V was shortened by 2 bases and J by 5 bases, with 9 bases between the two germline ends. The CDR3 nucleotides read TGTGCCACCAGCAGAAGGGGGGGAACTGAAGCTTTCTTT. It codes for CATSRRGGTEAFF. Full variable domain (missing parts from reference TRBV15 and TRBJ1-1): DAMVIQNPRYQVTQFGKPVTLSCSQTLNHNVMYWYQQKSSQAPKLLFHYYDKDFNNEADTPDNFQSRRPNTSFCFLDIRSPGLGDTAMYLCATSRRGGTEAFFGQGTRLTVV.

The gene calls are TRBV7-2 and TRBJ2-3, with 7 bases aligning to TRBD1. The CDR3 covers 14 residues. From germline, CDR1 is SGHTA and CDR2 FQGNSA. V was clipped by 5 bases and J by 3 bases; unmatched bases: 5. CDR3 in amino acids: CASSQDRRTDTQYF. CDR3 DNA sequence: TGTGCCAGCAGCCAGGACAGGCGGACAGATACGCAGTATTTT.

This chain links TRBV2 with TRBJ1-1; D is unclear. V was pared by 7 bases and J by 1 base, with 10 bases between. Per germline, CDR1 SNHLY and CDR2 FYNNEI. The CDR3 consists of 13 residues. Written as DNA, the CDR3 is TGTGCCAGCACCAAAATCACGAACACTGAAGCTTTCTTT. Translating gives CASTKITNTEAFF.

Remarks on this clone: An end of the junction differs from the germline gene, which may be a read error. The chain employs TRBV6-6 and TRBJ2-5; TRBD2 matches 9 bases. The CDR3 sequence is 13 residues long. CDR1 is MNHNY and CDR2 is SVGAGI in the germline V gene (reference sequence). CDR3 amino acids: CASSYSLRTSANF. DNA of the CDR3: TGTGCCAGCAGTTACTCGTTGAGGACTAGCGCGAACTTC.

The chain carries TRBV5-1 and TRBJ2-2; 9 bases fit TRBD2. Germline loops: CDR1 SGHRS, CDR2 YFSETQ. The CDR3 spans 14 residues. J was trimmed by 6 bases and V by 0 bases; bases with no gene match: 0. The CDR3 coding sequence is TGCGCCAGCAGCTTGGGACTAGCGGCCGGGGAGCTGTTTTTT. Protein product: CASSLGLAAGELFF.

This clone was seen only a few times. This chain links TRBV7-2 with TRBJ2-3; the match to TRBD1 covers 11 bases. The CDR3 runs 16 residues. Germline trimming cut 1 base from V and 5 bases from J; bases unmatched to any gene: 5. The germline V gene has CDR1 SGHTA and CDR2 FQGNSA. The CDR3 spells CASSLVGTGGRDTQYF. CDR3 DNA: TGTGCCAGCAGCTTAGTTGGGACAGGGGGACGAGATACGCAGTATTTT.

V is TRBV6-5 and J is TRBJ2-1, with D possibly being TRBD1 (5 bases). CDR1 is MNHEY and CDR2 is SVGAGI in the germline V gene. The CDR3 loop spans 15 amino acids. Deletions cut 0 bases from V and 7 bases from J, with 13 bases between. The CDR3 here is CASSYSKQAANEQFF. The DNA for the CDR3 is TGTGCCAGCAGTTACTCAAAACAGGCCGCGAATGAGCAGTTCTTC.

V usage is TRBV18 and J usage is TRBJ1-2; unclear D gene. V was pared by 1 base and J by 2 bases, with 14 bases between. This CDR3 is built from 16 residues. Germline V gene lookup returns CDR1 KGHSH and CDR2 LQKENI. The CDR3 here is CASSPRPGEENYGYTF. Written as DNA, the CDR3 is TGTGCCAGCTCACCACGCCCGGGTGAGGAGAACTATGGCTACACCTTC.

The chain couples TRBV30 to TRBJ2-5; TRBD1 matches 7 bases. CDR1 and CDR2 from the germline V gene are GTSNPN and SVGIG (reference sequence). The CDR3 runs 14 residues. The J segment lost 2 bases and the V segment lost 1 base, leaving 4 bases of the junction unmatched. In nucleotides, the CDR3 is TGTGCCTGGAGTGCAGGGGGAAAACAAGAGACCCAGTACTTC. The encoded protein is CAWSAGGKQETQYF.

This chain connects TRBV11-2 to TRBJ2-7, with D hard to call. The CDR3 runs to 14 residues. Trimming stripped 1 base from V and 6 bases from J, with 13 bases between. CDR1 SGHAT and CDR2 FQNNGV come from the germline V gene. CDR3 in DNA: TGTGCCAGCAGCTTAGGGGCCCGGACGGGCGAGCAGTACTTC. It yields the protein CASSLGARTGEQYF.

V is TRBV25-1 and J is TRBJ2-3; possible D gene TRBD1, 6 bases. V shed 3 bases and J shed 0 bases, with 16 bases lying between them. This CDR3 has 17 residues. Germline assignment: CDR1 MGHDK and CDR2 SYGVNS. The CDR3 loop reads CASSEWGGGSSTDTQYF. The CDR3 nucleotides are TGTGCCAGCAGTGAGTGGGGTGGGGGCTCTAGCACAGATACGCAGTATTTT.

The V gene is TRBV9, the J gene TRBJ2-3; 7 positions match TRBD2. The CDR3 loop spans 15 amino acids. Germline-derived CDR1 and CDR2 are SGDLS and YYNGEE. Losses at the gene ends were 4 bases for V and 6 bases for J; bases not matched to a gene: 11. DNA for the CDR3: TGTGCCAGCAGCTCTCGGACTAGACCCTCCGATACGCAGTATTTT. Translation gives CASSSRTRPSDTQYF.

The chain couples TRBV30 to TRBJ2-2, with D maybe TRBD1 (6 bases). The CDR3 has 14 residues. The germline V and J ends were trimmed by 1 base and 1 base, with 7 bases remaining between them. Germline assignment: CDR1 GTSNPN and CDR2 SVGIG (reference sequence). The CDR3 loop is CAWSGGGNTGELFF. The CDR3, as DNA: TGTGCCTGGAGTGGAGGGGGGAACACCGGGGAGCTGTTTTTT.

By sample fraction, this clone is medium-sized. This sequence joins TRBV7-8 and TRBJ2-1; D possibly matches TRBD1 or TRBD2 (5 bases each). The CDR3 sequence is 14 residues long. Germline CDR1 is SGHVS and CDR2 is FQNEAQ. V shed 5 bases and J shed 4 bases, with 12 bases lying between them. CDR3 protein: CASSAGGAYNEQFF. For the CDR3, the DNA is TGTGCCAGCAGCGCGGGTGGGGCTTACAATGAGCAGTTCTTC.

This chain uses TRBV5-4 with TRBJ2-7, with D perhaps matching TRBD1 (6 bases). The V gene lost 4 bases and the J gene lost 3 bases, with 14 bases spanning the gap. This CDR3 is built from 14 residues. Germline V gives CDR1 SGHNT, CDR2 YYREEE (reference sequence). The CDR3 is CASSTPGQSYEQYF. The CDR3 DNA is TGTGCCAGCAGCACCCCTGGACAGAGCTACGAGCAGTACTTC.

CDR3 region: CASSSAAGLGYTF. As DNA, the CDR3 is TGTGCCAGCAGTTCGGCGGCAGGGCTAGGCTACACCTTC. The chain links TRBV28 to TRBJ1-2, with D possibly TRBD1 on 5 matching bases. From germline, CDR1 is MDHEN and CDR2 SYDVKM. The germline V and J ends were trimmed by 4 bases and 8 bases, with 14 bases remaining between them. CDR3 size: 13 residues.

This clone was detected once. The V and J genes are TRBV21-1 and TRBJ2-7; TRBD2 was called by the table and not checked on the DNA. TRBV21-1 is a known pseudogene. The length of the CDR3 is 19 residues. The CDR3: CASSISMGLAGGSGDEQYF. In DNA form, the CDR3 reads TGTGCCAGCAGCATATCAATGGGACTAGCGGGAGGTTCTGGAGACGAGCAGTACTTC.

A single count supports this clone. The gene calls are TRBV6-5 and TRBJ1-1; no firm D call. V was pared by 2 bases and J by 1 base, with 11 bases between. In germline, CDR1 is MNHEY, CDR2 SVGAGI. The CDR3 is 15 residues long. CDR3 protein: CASSYDRAPNTEAFF. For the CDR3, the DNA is TGTGCCAGCAGTTACGATAGGGCCCCGAACACTGAAGCTTTCTTT.

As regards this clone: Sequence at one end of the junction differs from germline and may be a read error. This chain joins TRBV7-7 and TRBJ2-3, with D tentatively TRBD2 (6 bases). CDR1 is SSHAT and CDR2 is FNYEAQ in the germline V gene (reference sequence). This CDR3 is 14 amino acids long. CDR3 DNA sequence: TGTGCTAGCAGTCTCAGCGGGAGCACAGATACGCAGTATTTT. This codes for CASSLSGSTDTQYF.

The CDR3 region has the DNA TGTGCCAGCAGCCCTGAGAAGGGACTAGCAGCAGATACGCAGTATTTT. As protein: CASSPEKGLAADTQYF. The V call is TRBV5-4, the J call TRBJ2-3; 9 bases agree with TRBD2. Looked up from germline, CDR1 is SGHNT and CDR2 is YYREEE (reference sequence). This CDR3 has 16 residues. V trimming: 4 bases; J trimming: 4 bases; junction bases outside the gene matches: 10. Full variable domain (rest looked up from reference TRBV5-4 and TRBJ2-3): ETGVTQSPTHLIKTRGQQVTLRCSSQSGHNTVSWYQQALGQGPQFIFQYYREEENGRGNFPPRFSGLQFPNYSSELNVNALELDDSALYLCASSPEKGLAADTQYFGPGTRLTVL.

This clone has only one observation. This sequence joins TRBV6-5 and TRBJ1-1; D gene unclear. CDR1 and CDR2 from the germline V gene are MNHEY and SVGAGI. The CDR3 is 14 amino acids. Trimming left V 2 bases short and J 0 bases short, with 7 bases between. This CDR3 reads CASSYVGVNTEAFF. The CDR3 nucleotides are TGTGCCAGCAGTTACGTCGGAGTGAACACTGAAGCTTTCTTT.

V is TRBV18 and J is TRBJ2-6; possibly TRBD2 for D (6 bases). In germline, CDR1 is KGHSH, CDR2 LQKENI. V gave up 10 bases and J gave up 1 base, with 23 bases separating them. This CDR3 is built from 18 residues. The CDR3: CATRAPRGALSGANVLTF. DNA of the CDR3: TGTGCCACTAGGGCCCCCCGCGGGGCGCTTTCTGGGGCCAACGTCCTGACTTTC. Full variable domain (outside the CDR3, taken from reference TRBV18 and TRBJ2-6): NAGVMQNPRHLVRRRGQEARLRCSPMKGHSHVYWYRQLPEEGLKFMVYLQKENIIDESGMPKERFSAEFPKEGPSILRIQQVVRGDSAAYFCATRAPRGALSGANVLTFGAGSRLTVL.

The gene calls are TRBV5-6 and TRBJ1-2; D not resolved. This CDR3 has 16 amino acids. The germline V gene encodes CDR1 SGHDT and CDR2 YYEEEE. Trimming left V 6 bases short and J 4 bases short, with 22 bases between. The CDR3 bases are TGTGCCAGCACCAAGCCCCAGGCAGGAGTGTTCTATGGCTACACCTTC. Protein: CASTKPQAGVFYGYTF.

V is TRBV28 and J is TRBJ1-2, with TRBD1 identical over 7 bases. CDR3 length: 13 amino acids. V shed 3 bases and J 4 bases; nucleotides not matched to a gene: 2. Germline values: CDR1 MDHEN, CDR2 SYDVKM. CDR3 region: CASSLTGTYGYTF. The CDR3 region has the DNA TGTGCCAGCAGTTTGACAGGGACCTATGGCTACACCTTC.

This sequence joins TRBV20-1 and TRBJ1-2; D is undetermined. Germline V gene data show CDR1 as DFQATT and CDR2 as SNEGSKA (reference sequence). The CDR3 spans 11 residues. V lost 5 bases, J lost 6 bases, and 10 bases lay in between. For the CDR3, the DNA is TGCAGTGCTCCTTTGATCAATGGCTACACCTTC. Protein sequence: CSAPLINGYTF.

CDR3 coding DNA: TGTGCCTCCAGGGGGGTCGGGACAGGGGTGCACGAGCAGTACTTC. This codes for CASRGVGTGVHEQYF. The rearrangement joins TRBV28 to TRBJ2-7; 10 bases are shared with TRBD1. Germline V CDR1 and CDR2: MDHEN, SYDVKM. The CDR3 contains 15 residues. Germline trimming cut 11 bases from V and 5 bases from J; bases unmatched to any gene: 15. The whole variable domain, remainder taken from reference TRBV28 and TRBJ2-7, is DVKVTQSSRYLVKRTGEKVFLECVQDMDHENMFWYRQDPGLGLRLIYFSYDVKMKEKGDIPEGYSVSREKKERFSLILESASTNQTSMYLCASRGVGTGVHEQYFGPGTRLTVT.

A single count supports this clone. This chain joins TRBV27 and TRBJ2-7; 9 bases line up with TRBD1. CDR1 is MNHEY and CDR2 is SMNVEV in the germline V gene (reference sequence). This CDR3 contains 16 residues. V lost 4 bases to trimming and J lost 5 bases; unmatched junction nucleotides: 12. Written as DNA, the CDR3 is TGTGCCAGCAGTTCACCCCCCGGGGACAGGGTTAACGAGCAGTACTTC. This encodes CASSSPPGDRVNEQYF.